The 9 T cell receptor beta chains below all came from one sample that was sequenced in a study of cytomegalovirus exposure and HLA in healthy donors. PCR used 60 Vbeta primers and 13 Jbeta primers. Sequenced by immunoSEQ multiplex PCR; TCRdb stores in-frame clones only, minus some. Of roughly 190,000 clones in the sample, roughly 80% were seen once. Material: PBMCs. The origin of the receptors is a woman between 50 and 59 years old in good health and CMV-seronegative.

This clone came up a few times. The chain is built from TRBV5-1 and TRBJ2-1, with D maybe TRBD2 (5 bases). V lost 1 base and J lost 2, with 16 bases in between. From germline, CDR1 is SGHRS and CDR2 YFSETQ. This CDR3 spans 17 amino acids. DNA for the CDR3: TGCGCCAGCAGCTTGCTCGGTGGACTTCTAGCCTACAATGAGCAGTTCTTC. Its translation: CASSLLGGLLAYNEQFF.

This clone turned up a few times. The chain recombines TRBV9 with TRBJ2-1; 11 bases match TRBD2. The germline V gene encodes CDR1 SGDLS and CDR2 YYNGEE. The V and J ends lost 0 bases and 11 bases, in that order; junction bases with no gene match: 10. The CDR3 spans 16 residues. The CDR3 sequence: CASSVVAGGASGKQFF. CDR3 sequence (DNA): TGTGCCAGCAGCGTAGTAGCGGGGGGGGCTTCGGGTAAGCAGTTCTTC. The full variable domain, completed using reference TRBV9 and TRBJ2-1, is DSGVTQTPKHLITATGQRVTLRCSPRSGDLSVYWYQQSLDQGLQFLIQYYNGEERAKGNILERFSAQQFPDLHSELNLSSLELGDSALYFCASSVVAGGASGKQFFGPGTRLTVL.

The chain links TRBV19 to TRBJ1-5; 7 nucleotides match TRBD1. The germline CDR1 and CDR2 sequences are LNHDA and SQIVND (reference sequence). This CDR3 has 14 amino acids. V lost 5 bases, J lost 6 bases, and 7 bases stayed unmatched. The CDR3 DNA reads TGTGCCAGTAGTCCCGAGGGGGCACCTCAGCCCCAGCATTTT. Its protein product is CASSPEGAPQPQHF.

The chain recombines TRBV5-8 with TRBJ1-2; perhaps TRBD1 as D (5 bases). Trimming cost V 0 bases and J 4 bases, with 10 bases left between them. The germline CDR1 and CDR2 sequences are SGHTS and YDEGEE. The CDR3 runs 14 residues. In DNA, the CDR3 is TGTGCCAGCAGCTTGGCGATGACAGCCTATGGCTACACCTTC. It encodes CASSLAMTAYGYTF.

The chain combines TRBV18 with TRBJ1-1, with a weak D call TRBD1 (5 bases). Per the germline V gene, CDR1 is KGHSH and CDR2 is LQKENI. Trimming pared 6 bases from V and 2 bases from J, leaving 13 bases between. The CDR3 length is 14 residues. CDR3 bases: TGTGCCAGCTCCCCTGACAGTTTAAACACTGAAGCTTTCTTT. Its protein is CASSPDSLNTEAFF.

This clone has more than one count but fewer than ten. Sequence at one end of the junction differs from germline and may be a read error. The chain recombines TRBV7-7 with TRBJ2-1; D not certain. This CDR3 is 13 amino acids long. CDR1 SSHAT and CDR2 FNYEAQ come from the germline V gene (reference sequence). CDR3 in DNA: TGTGCTAGCAGCTCAGAGGAAGGCAATGAGCAGTTCTTC. It translates to CASSSEEGNEQFF.

The chain joins TRBV25-1 to TRBJ2-7; D is perhaps TRBD1 (5 bases). This CDR3 has 14 residues. The ends were cut back, 6 bases at V and 0 bases at J, with 12 bases in the middle. Germline V lookup: CDR1 MGHDK, CDR2 SYGVNS. The CDR3 loop is CASSARQSSYEQYF. CDR3 nucleotide sequence: TGTGCCAGCAGCGCGAGACAGAGCTCCTACGAGCAGTACTTC.

This rearrangement joins TRBV6-4 to TRBJ2-3, with D tentatively TRBD2 (6 bases). Germline V gene data show CDR1 as MRHNA and CDR2 as SNTAGT. V lost 8 bases and J lost 4, with 22 bases in between. The CDR3 length is 16 residues. CDR3 in amino acids: CASSLQRSSGADTQYF. The CDR3 coding sequence is TGTGCCAGCTCTTTACAGCGGTCCTCGGGGGCAGATACGCAGTATTTT.

This sequence joins TRBV6-6 and TRBJ2-3, with 8 positions matching TRBD1. The germline gives CDR1 MNHNY, CDR2 SVGAGI (reference sequence). The V and J ends lost 6 bases and 3 bases, in that order; junction bases with no gene match: 5. There are 14 residues in the CDR3. The CDR3 sequence is CASRTGQATDTQYF. The CDR3 DNA reads as TGTGCCAGCAGAACGGGACAGGCGACAGATACGCAGTATTTT.